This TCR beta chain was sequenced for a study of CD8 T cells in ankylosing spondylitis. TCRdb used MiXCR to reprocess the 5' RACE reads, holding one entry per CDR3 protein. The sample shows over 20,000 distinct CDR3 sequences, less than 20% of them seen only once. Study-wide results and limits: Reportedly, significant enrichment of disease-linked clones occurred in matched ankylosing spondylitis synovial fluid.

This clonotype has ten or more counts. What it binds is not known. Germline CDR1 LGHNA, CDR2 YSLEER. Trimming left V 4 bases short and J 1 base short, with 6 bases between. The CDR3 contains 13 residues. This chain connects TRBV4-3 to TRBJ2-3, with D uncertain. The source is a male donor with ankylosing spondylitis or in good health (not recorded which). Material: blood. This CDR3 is CASSLRGTDTQYF. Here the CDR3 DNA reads TGCGCCAGCAGCCTTAGGGGCACAGATACGCAGTATTTT.